A selection of T cell receptor beta chains follows, all from one sample in a study of chemoradiotherapy in HPV16-positive cancers. Using immunoSEQ multiplex PCR, the repertoire was profiled, and TCRdb retains in-frame clones only, with some absent. Among roughly 11,000 clones listed, approximately 90% were seen once. Sequencing used blood, obtained from a patient who underwent chemoradiotherapy. The receptor set was obtained from a human donor with HPV-associated anogenital cancer. CDR3s include the opening cysteine and the closing phenylalanine or tryptophan. The D gene is left open where the match is weak. Size tells how often a clone was seen (once, few, many) or the class of an expanded clone, and some rows leave it out.

>-|TRBJ1-3|-|TRBV6-5
TGTGCCAGCAGTTATGGGCGCCGGTCTGACACCATATATTTT
CASSYGRRSDTIYF
>-|TRBJ2-6|-|TRBV4-1
TGCGCCAGCAGCCGGGACTCTGGGGCCAACGTCCTGACTTTC
CASSRDSGANVLTF
>-|TRBJ2-3|-|TRBV9
TGTGCCAGCAGCCCGGATCTTTTCGTAGGGGATACGCAGTATTTT
CASSPDLFVGDTQYF
>-|TRBJ1-2|-|TRBV5-1
TGCGCCAGCAGCCCAGGGGACTATGGCTACACCTTC
CASSPGDYGYTF
>-|TRBJ1-6|-|TRBV7-2
TGTGCCAGCAGCTTACAGCGCGCGAGCCTCTCCCCCCACTTT
CASSLQRASLSPHF
>-|TRBJ2-3|once|TRBV5-4
TGTGCCAGCAGCCCCCGGGACACAAGCACAGATACGCAGTATTTT
CASSPRDTSTDTQYF
>TRBD1|TRBJ2-1|-|TRBV29-1
TGCAGCGTTGAAGGGACAGGGGCGGTCGATGAGCAGTTCTTC
CSVEGTGAVDEQFF
>-|TRBJ2-7|-|TRBV30
TGCGCCTGGAGTGTAACAGTCTACGAGCAGTACTTC
CAWSVTVYEQYF
>-|TRBJ1-1|-|TRBV16
TGTGCCAGCCGCCTTGGTCCGGCGAACACTGAAGCTTTCTTT
CASRLGPANTEAFF
>-|TRBJ2-7|-|TRBV15
TGTGCCACCAGCAGAGATCGCAGGAACGAGCAGTACTTC
CATSRDRRNEQYF
>TRBD1|TRBJ1-5|-|TRBV7-9
TGTGCCAGCAGCTCTACAGGGGGCGATCAGCCCCAGCATTTT
CASSSTGGDQPQHF
>TRBD1|TRBJ1-3|-|TRBV7-9
TGTGCCAGCAGCTTAATGGGACAGGCAGGAAACACCATATATTTT
CASSLMGQAGNTIYF